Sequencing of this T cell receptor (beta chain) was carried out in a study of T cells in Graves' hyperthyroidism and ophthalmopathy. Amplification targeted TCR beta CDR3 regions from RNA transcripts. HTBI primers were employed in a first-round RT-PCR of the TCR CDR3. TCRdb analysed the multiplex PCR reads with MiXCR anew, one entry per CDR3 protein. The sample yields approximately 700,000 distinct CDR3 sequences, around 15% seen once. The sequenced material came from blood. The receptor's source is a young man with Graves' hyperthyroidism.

CDR3 sequence (DNA): TGTGCCAGCAGTGAGCCCGGCAGAAAGGCTTTCTTT. This gives the protein CASSEPGRKAFF. The chain carries TRBV27 and TRBJ1-1, with D unclear. The CDR3 length is 12 residues. Germline CDR1 is MNHEY and CDR2 is SMNVEV (reference sequence). V was shortened by 5 bases and J by 11 bases, with 15 bases between the two germline ends.